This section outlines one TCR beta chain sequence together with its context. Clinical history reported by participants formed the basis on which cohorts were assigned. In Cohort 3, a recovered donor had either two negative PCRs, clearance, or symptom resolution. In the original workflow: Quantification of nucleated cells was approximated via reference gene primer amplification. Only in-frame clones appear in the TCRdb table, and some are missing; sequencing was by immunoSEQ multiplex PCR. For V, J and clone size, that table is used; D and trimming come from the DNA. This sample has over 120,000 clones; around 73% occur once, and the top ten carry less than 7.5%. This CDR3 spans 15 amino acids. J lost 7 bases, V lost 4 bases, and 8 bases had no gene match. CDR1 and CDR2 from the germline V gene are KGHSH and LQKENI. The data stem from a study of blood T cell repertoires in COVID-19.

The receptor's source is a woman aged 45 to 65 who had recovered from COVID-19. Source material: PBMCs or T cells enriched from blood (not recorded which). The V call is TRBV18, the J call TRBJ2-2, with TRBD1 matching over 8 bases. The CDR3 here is CASSLDRVPDGELFF. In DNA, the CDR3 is TGTGCCAGCTCACTGGACAGGGTCCCCGACGGGGAGCTGTTTTTT.